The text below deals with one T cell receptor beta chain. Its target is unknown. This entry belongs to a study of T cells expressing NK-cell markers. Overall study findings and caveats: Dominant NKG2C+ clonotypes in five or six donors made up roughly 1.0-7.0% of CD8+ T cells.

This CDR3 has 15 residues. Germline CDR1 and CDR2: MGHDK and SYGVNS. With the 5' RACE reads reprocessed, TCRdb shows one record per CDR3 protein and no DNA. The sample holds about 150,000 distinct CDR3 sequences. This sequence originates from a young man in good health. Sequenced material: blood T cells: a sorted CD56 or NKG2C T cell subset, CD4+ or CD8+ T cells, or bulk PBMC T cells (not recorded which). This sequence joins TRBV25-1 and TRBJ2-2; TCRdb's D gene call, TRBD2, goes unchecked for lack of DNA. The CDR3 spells CASSDGTPNTGELFF.